These 13 T cell receptor beta chains share one sample of origin, sequenced in a study of blood T cell repertoires in COVID-19. Libraries were prepared by immunoSEQ multiplex PCR; TCRdb keeps only in-frame clonotypes and omits some of them. The sample lists around 150,000 clones; approximately 86% were seen once. Sequenced material: PBMCs or T cells enriched from blood (not recorded which). Receptors originate from a woman aged 40 to 50 who had recovered from COVID-19.

V usage is TRBV5-1 and J usage is TRBJ2-3; 9 bases map to TRBD1. Germline-derived CDR1 and CDR2 are SGHRS and YFSETQ. The CDR3 contains 15 residues. V lost 3 bases to trimming and J lost 0 bases; unmatched junction nucleotides: 2. The CDR3 DNA reads as TGCGCCAGCAGCTGGGGACAGGGAAGCACAGATACGCAGTATTTT. Translation gives CASSWGQGSTDTQYF.

This chain joins TRBV3-1 (or the pseudogene TRBV3-2) and TRBJ2-5; D gene ambiguous. Trimming stripped 0 bases from V and 2 bases from J, with 10 bases between. The germline V gene has CDR1 LGHDT and CDR2 YNNKEL (reference sequence). The CDR3 length is 15 residues. The DNA of the CDR3 is TGTGCCAGCAGCCAAGATTGGGCTATTCAAGAGACCCAGTACTTC. This gives the protein CASSQDWAIQETQYF.

The chain has TRBV3-1 (or the pseudogene TRBV3-2) and TRBJ1-2, with 8 bases lining up with TRBD1. The V gene end was trimmed by 0 bases and the J gene end by 4 bases; junction bases not matched to a gene: 10. The CDR3 runs to 17 residues. The V gene's germline CDR1 is LGHDT and CDR2 YNNKEL (reference sequence). The CDR3 loop reads CASSQDRPDRAIYGYTF. The CDR3 DNA is TGTGCCAGCAGCCAAGATAGACCGGACAGGGCAATCTATGGCTACACCTTC.

The V call is TRBV12-5, the J call TRBJ2-1; tentative D call: TRBD1 (6 bases). The germline gives CDR1 LGHNT, CDR2 FRNRAP. Trimming cost V 6 bases and J 6 bases, with 18 bases left between them. The length of the CDR3 is 15 residues. The CDR3 bases are TGTGCTAGTGGCGCAGGGGAGTCGGGGTCCAATGAGCAGTTCTTC. Protein sequence: CASGAGESGSNEQFF.

This clone was found once. This chain joins TRBV10-1 and TRBJ1-1, with D uncertain. V was clipped by 3 bases and J by 4 bases, with 9 bases between them. Germline assignment: CDR1 WNHNN and CDR2 SYGVQD (reference sequence). The CDR3 runs 13 residues. The CDR3 bases are TGCGCCAGCAGTGAATCGGGGATCACTGAAGCTTTCTTT. It codes for CASSESGITEAFF.

The gene calls are TRBV3-1 (or the pseudogene TRBV3-2) and TRBJ2-3, with 8 nucleotides matching TRBD2. The CDR3 is 16 residues long. Germline values: CDR1 LGHDT, CDR2 YNNKEL (reference sequence). V gave up 3 bases and J gave up 1 base; unmatched junction bases: 6. For the CDR3, the DNA is TGTGCCAGCAGCCAGGCCACTAGCGGAGGCACAGATACGCAGTATTTT. Its translation is CASSQATSGGTDTQYF.

The V call is TRBV5-1, the J call TRBJ1-6; weak D call: TRBD1 (6 bases). The CDR3 length is 15 residues. With 0 bases removed from V and 6 bases from J, the gap between germline ends came to 10 bases. CDR1 SGHRS and CDR2 YFSETQ come from the germline V gene. The CDR3: CASSLEQGSNSPLHF. Written as DNA, the CDR3 is TGCGCCAGCAGCTTGGAGCAGGGGAGTAATTCACCCCTCCACTTT.

Remarks on this clone: An end of the junction differs from the germline gene, which may be a read error. The chain uses TRBV7-7 and TRBJ2-5; 9 nucleotides align to TRBD2. Germline loops: CDR1 SSHAT, CDR2 FNYEAQ (reference sequence). This CDR3 contains 15 residues. The CDR3 loop is CASSLVVAGEETQYF. CDR3 nucleotide sequence: TGTGCTAGCAGCTTAGTGGTAGCGGGGGAAGAGACCCAGTACTTC.

The DNA for the CDR3 is TGTGCCAGCAGCACCCAACTCGGGACAGCTACCTACAATGAGCAGTTCTTC. Protein: CASSTQLGTATYNEQFF. The chain joins TRBV13 to TRBJ2-1; TRBD1 agrees at 7 bases. V was pared by 5 bases and J by 2 bases, with 12 bases of the junction left unmatched. Germline assignment: CDR1 PRHDT and CDR2 FYEKMQ (reference sequence). The CDR3 extends over 17 amino acids.

The rearrangement uses TRBV13 and TRBJ1-5, with D possibly TRBD1 on 6 matching bases. The germline V gene has CDR1 PRHDT and CDR2 FYEKMQ (reference sequence). The CDR3 extends over 15 amino acids. Trimming took off 3 bases at V and 0 bases at J, with 9 bases between the two ends. CDR3 residues: CASSFGQYSNQPQHF. The CDR3 DNA sequence: TGTGCCAGCAGCTTCGGACAGTATAGCAATCAGCCCCAGCATTTT. Variable domain in full (rest from reference TRBV13 and TRBJ1-5): AAGVIQSPRHLIKEKRETATLKCYPIPRHDTVYWYQQGPGQDPQFLISFYEKMQSDKGSIPDRFSAQQFSDYHSELNMSSLELGDSALYFCASSFGQYSNQPQHFGDGTRLSIL.

The chain has TRBV11-3 and TRBJ2-1; D is perhaps TRBD1 (6 bases). The V end was cut by 1 base, the J end by 5 bases, with 15 bases between. CDR1 SGHNT and CDR2 YENEEA come from the germline V gene. CDR3 size: 16 residues. The CDR3: CASSLGSGDPDNEQFF. The CDR3 nucleotides are TGTGCCAGCAGCTTAGGCTCAGGGGATCCGGACAATGAGCAGTTCTTC. Full variable domain (rest looked up from reference TRBV11-3 and TRBJ2-1): EAGVVQSPRYKIIEKKQPVAFWCNPISGHNTLYWYLQNLGQGPELLIRYENEEAVDDSQLPKDRFSAERLKGVDSTLKIQPAELGDSAVYLCASSLGSGDPDNEQFFGPGTRLTVL.

The chain uses TRBV3-1 (or the pseudogene TRBV3-2) and TRBJ2-7, with 10 bases aligning to TRBD1. The CDR3 consists of 15 residues. The J segment lost 2 bases and the V segment lost 2 bases, leaving 3 bases of the junction unmatched. Looked up from germline, CDR1 is LGHDT and CDR2 is YNNKEL (reference sequence). The CDR3 here is CASSQSTGGTYEQYF. The CDR3 DNA reads TGTGCCAGCAGCCAATCGACAGGGGGCACCTACGAGCAGTACTTC.

This chain uses TRBV25-1 with TRBJ2-5, with D perhaps matching TRBD1 (6 bases). V shed 10 bases and J shed 5 bases, with 17 bases lying between them. There are 13 residues in the CDR3. CDR1 is MGHDK, CDR2 SYGVNS, per germline. CDR3 in DNA: TGTGCCACCCGAAGAGGGGGAATGGAGACCCAGTACTTC. Protein: CATRRGGMETQYF.